This note documents a single TCR beta chain sequence. Its matching antigen is unknown. Vbeta (60) and Jbeta (13) primers were used in the PCR. Produced via immunoSEQ multiplex PCR; TCRdb's table is partial and in-frame only. The top ten clones hold around 6.6% of a sample with approximately 150,000 clones, around 82% of them seen once. CDR1 SNHLY and CDR2 FYNNEI come from the germline V gene. Unmatched junction bases numbered 6, after V lost 8 bases and J lost 5 bases. The CDR3 is made up of 12 amino acids. This entry belongs to a study of cytomegalovirus exposure and HLA in healthy donors. Study-wide points: Most TCR beta V segments were productive about 87% or about 30% of the time in an earlier analysis. Excluded were some V segments that proved indistinguishable, including TRBV6-2 and TRBV6-3. Later analysis identified several of the most significant clusters that appeared linked to common viral pathogens.

The sequence derives from a woman aged 40 to 50 in good health and CMV-seropositive. The J gene is TRBJ2-7, the V gene TRBV2, with 7 bases identical to TRBD2. Sequencing used PBMCs. The CDR3 spells CASRDGGNEQYF. Written as DNA, the CDR3 is TGTGCCAGCCGGGACGGGGGGAACGAGCAGTACTTC.